Presented here are 8 T cell receptor beta chains from one specimen sequenced in a study of control samples from healthy donors and cancer patients. Only in-frame clones appear in the TCRdb table, and some are missing; sequencing was by immunoSEQ multiplex PCR. This table holds approximately 120,000 clones, around 94% found once. Sequenced material: PBMCs. These receptors originate from a man of 80 years or more with head and neck cancer.

The V gene is TRBV4-1, the J gene TRBJ2-7, with TRBD1 identical over 9 bases. Trimming cost V 3 bases and J 2 bases; bases outside gene matches: 5. Germline CDR1 MGHRA, CDR2 YSYEKL. CDR3 length equals 15 residues. CDR3 region: CASSHIQGAPYEQYF. The CDR3, as DNA: TGCGCCAGCAGCCACATACAGGGGGCTCCCTACGAGCAGTACTTC.

The CDR3 reads CASSLLPGTGKGYTF. For the CDR3, the DNA is TGTGCCAGCAGTTTACTGCCCGGGACAGGAAAGGGCTACACCTTC. This chain links TRBV28 with TRBJ1-2, with 8 bases identical to TRBD1. The CDR3 is 15 amino acids. The V gene end was trimmed by 2 bases and the J gene end by 8 bases; junction bases not matched to a gene: 10. Germline V gene sequence: CDR1 MDHEN, CDR2 SYDVKM.

The rearrangement joins TRBV29-1 to TRBJ2-1; TRBD2 matches 13 bases. This CDR3 has 17 amino acids. CDR1 is SQVTM and CDR2 is ANQGSEA in the germline V gene. The V gene end was trimmed by 6 bases and the J gene end by 4 bases; junction bases not matched to a gene: 12. Written as DNA, the CDR3 is TGCAGCGTCCCGAGACTAGCGGGAGGAGGAGGGTACAATGAGCAGTTCTTC. Encoded protein: CSVPRLAGGGGYNEQFF.

The DNA for the CDR3 is TGTGCCAGCAGCCAGGGGAGTTTTACGCAGTATTTT. This codes for CASSQGSFTQYF. The gene calls are TRBV14 and TRBJ2-3; perhaps TRBD2 as D (5 bases). The CDR3 is made up of 12 amino acids. Trimming removed 3 bases from V and 8 bases from J, with 9 bases in between. Per germline, CDR1 SGHDN and CDR2 FVKESK. Variable domain in full (rest from reference TRBV14 and TRBJ2-3): EAGVTQFPSHSVIEKGQTVTLRCDPISGHDNLYWYRRVMGKEIKFLLHFVKESKQDESGMPNNRFLAERTGGTYSTLKVQPAELEDSGVYFCASSQGSFTQYFGPGTRLTVL.

This sequence joins TRBV2 and TRBJ2-5; a weak D match, TRBD2 (5 bases). This CDR3 spans 12 amino acids. The ends were cut back, 7 bases at V and 4 bases at J, with 10 bases in the middle. Germline assignment: CDR1 SNHLY and CDR2 FYNNEI. The CDR3 DNA reads TGTGCCAGCAATGGCCGGGGAGAGACCCAGTACTTC. Protein: CASNGRGETQYF.

The chain uses TRBV12-3 or TRBV12-4 and TRBJ2-3; D call uncertain. The CDR3 has 12 residues. The ends were cut back, 4 bases at V and 9 bases at J, with 11 bases in the middle. The CDR3 region has the DNA TGTGCCAGCAGTTCCGGATTGTACACGCAGTATTTT. It translates to CASSSGLYTQYF.

The chain has TRBV12-3 or TRBV12-4 and TRBJ1-1; TRBD1 is a possible D gene (5 bases). V was trimmed by 6 bases and J by 4 bases, leaving 9 bases between them. The CDR3 is 12 residues long. The CDR3 loop is CASSTGFTEAFF. In DNA, the CDR3 is TGTGCCAGCAGCACAGGTTTCACTGAAGCTTTCTTT.

The rearrangement joins TRBV7-8 to TRBJ2-3; D gene uncertain. Germline V lookup: CDR1 SGHVS, CDR2 FQNEAQ. V was pared by 0 bases and J by 7 bases, with 8 bases between. The CDR3 sequence is 13 residues long. This CDR3 is CASSLALANTQYF. CDR3 DNA: TGTGCCAGCAGCTTAGCTCTGGCCAATACGCAGTATTTT.